This T cell receptor beta chain was identified in a study of T cell changes during pregnancy in multiple sclerosis. The method was immunoSEQ multiplex PCR; TCRdb's version includes in-frame clones alone and lacks a portion of them. Of some 100,000 clones in the sample, around 92% were seen once. CDR3 length equals 15 residues. V shed 2 bases, J shed 9 bases, and the junction held 3 bases outside the gene matches. CDR1 is MNHEY and CDR2 is SMNVEV in the germline V gene (reference sequence). The table lists this clone with a count of one. The sample in question was peripheral blood, obtained after pregnancy. This clonotype originated in a female donor with multiple sclerosis, enrolled in a pregnancy study. The J gene is TRBJ1-6, the V gene TRBV27, with 11 nucleotides matching TRBD1. CDR3 sequence: CASSLGTGGISPLHF. For the CDR3, the DNA is TGTGCCAGCAGTTTAGGGACAGGGGGAATTTCACCCCTCCACTTT.